A single sample gave rise to the 2 T cell receptor beta chains below, sequenced in a study of regulatory T cells in long-lasting Graves disease. The time point here: persistent/refractory GD, antithyroid drugs over 5 years with positive TRAb. The authors made the TCR library using RNA they extracted from PBMCs. HTBI primers from iRepertoire and Arm-PCR of CDR3 regions yielded the TCR beta libraries. TCRdb re-analysed the multiplex PCR reads in MiXCR, keeping a single row per CDR3 protein. The table has 420,000 or so distinct CDR3 sequences, around 20% seen once. Sequenced material: peripheral blood mononuclear cells (PBMCs), taken when the disease was refractory, from a patient treated with antithyroid drugs. These receptors were taken from a female donor with Graves disease.

The table lists this clonotype with many counts. The rearrangement joins TRBV6-1 to TRBJ1-2, with D possibly TRBD1 on 6 matching bases. Germline loops: CDR1 MNHNS, CDR2 SASEGT. Trimming removed 11 bases at V and 4 bases at J, with 11 bases between. The CDR3 spans 11 residues. Written as DNA, the CDR3 is TGTGCCGAGGGGGATGGCTATGGCTACACCTTC. This codes for CAEGDGYGYTF.

This clonotype was observed once. The V call is TRBV6-1, the J call TRBJ1-3; no clear D gene. Germline V gene sequence: CDR1 MNHNS, CDR2 SASEGT. V lost 10 bases to trimming and J lost 0 bases, with 10 bases between them. CDR3 length: 13 residues. DNA for the CDR3: TGTGCCACTGCCAGAGACTCTGGAAACACCATATATTTT. It specifies CATARDSGNTIYF.